This T cell receptor beta chain was profiled in a study of blood T cell repertoires in COVID-19. Sequencing used immunoSEQ multiplex PCR; TCRdb keeps in-frame clones, though not all of them. The repertoire consists of roughly 280,000 clones, with 70% to 90% occurring once and the leading ten covering roughly 9.6%. The germline gives CDR1 SQVTM, CDR2 ANQGSEA. The V end lost 5 bases, the J end lost 8 bases, and 18 bases lay between the germline ends. This CDR3 has 14 residues. The TCR was taken from a woman between 65 and 79 years old with acute or convalescent COVID-19. The chain has TRBV29-1 and TRBJ1-4; D unresolved. The material sequenced was peripheral blood. Here the CDR3 DNA reads TGCAGCGTTAGCATGGCCCACCGCGGGGAAAAACTGTTTTTT. This sequence encodes CSVSMAHRGEKLFF.